The 10 T cell receptor beta chains below all came from one sample that was sequenced in a study of cytomegalovirus exposure and HLA in healthy donors. Measured with immunoSEQ multiplex PCR; TCRdb has only the in-frame clones, and not every one. Of some 110,000 clones listed, roughly 88% were seen once; the top ten hold nearly 5%. Specimen: PBMCs. These receptors originate from a man aged 18 to 35 in good health and CMV-seronegative.

The chain couples TRBV2 to TRBJ2-1, with a tentative D call TRBD2 (7 bases). Trimming left V 11 bases short and J 5 bases short, with 16 bases between. Germline loops: CDR1 SNHLY, CDR2 FYNNEI. This CDR3 contains 13 residues. CDR3 nucleotides: TGTGCCGGACGTTTGGGGGGGCACAATGAGCAGTTCTTC. It yields the protein CAGRLGGHNEQFF.

This sequence joins TRBV7-2 and TRBJ2-3; no clear D gene. The CDR3 is 13 amino acids. Trimming removed 3 bases at V and 5 bases at J, with 9 bases between. Germline lookup yields CDR1 SGHTA and CDR2 FQGNSA. The CDR3 coding sequence is TGTGCCAGCAGCTTCGCAGGCGTAGATACGCAGTATTTT. Translation gives CASSFAGVDTQYF. The full variable domain, rest sourced from reference TRBV7-2 and TRBJ2-3, is GAGVSQSPSNKVTEKGKDVELRCDPISGHTALYWYRQSLGQGLEFLIYFQGNSAPDKSGLPSDRFSAERTGGSVSTLTIQRTQQEDSAVYLCASSFAGVDTQYFGPGTRLTVL.

The chain is built from TRBV5-1 and TRBJ2-3, with 7 bases that match TRBD2. The V gene's germline CDR1 is SGHRS and CDR2 YFSETQ. With 2 bases clipped from V and 6 bases from J, the junction kept 6 bases outside the gene matches. CDR3 length: 14 amino acids. CDR3 sequence: CASSFREATDTQYF. For the CDR3, the DNA is TGCGCCAGCAGCTTCCGGGAGGCGACGGATACGCAGTATTTT.

This chain connects TRBV28 to TRBJ1-5; D perhaps matches TRBD1 (5 bases). The ends were cut back, 7 bases at V and 3 bases at J, with 10 bases in the middle. CDR1 MDHEN and CDR2 SYDVKM come from the germline V gene. The CDR3 is 13 residues long. CDR3 sequence: CASTPQANQPQHF. CDR3 sequence (DNA): TGTGCCAGCACACCACAGGCCAATCAGCCCCAGCATTTT.

The CDR3 here is CAWGTGTSSYEQYF. The CDR3 DNA follows: TGTGCCTGGGGGACCGGGACTAGCAGCTACGAGCAGTACTTC. The V gene is TRBV30, the J gene TRBJ2-7; TRBD2 aligns across 9 bases. V dropped 5 bases and J dropped 3; count of bases not matched to a gene: 8. The CDR3 extends over 14 amino acids. CDR1 is GTSNPN and CDR2 is SVGIG in the germline V gene (reference sequence).

The table lists this clone with a few counts. The CDR3 here is CASSKPGQGSEQYF. DNA for the CDR3: TGTGCCAGCAGCAAACCGGGACAGGGCTCCGAGCAGTACTTC. The rearrangement uses TRBV5-4 and TRBJ2-7, with 9 positions matching TRBD1. Germline assignment: CDR1 SGHNT and CDR2 YYREEE (reference sequence). The CDR3 contains 14 residues. The ends lost 4 bases at V and 6 bases at J; junction bases unmatched: 8. Full variable domain (missing parts from reference TRBV5-4 and TRBJ2-7): ETGVTQSPTHLIKTRGQQVTLRCSSQSGHNTVSWYQQALGQGPQFIFQYYREEENGRGNFPPRFSGLQFPNYSSELNVNALELDDSALYLCASSKPGQGSEQYFGPGTRLTVT.

The chain couples TRBV14 to TRBJ1-1, with a possible D match to TRBD1 (6 bases). V was pared by 10 bases and J by 3 bases, with 18 bases between. The CDR3 length is 14 residues. Germline V gene lookup returns CDR1 SGHDN and CDR2 FVKESK. The CDR3 DNA sequence: TGTGCCACCACTCGGACAGTCGGGGACACTGAAGCTTTCTTT. Its translation: CATTRTVGDTEAFF.

The V and J genes are TRBV27 and TRBJ1-1, with a possible D match to TRBD1 (5 bases). The CDR3 has 14 residues. The germline V gene encodes CDR1 MNHEY and CDR2 SMNVEV (reference sequence). V shed 0 bases and J shed 8 bases, with 13 bases lying between them. Here the CDR3 DNA reads TGTGCCAGCAGTTTATCAGGGGCAGGGCTCGAAGCTTTCTTT. Its translation is CASSLSGAGLEAFF.

The J gene is TRBJ2-7, the V gene TRBV11-2, with TRBD2 matching over 8 bases. This CDR3 contains 16 residues. CDR1 is SGHAT and CDR2 is FQNNGV in the germline V gene. The J segment lost 0 bases and the V segment lost 2 bases, leaving 6 bases of the junction unmatched. CDR3 in amino acids: CASSLPLAGSSYEQYF. CDR3 nucleotides: TGTGCCAGCAGCTTACCCCTAGCGGGCAGCTCCTACGAGCAGTACTTC.

This clone has just one count. The chain employs TRBV4-2 and TRBJ2-7; D gene ambiguous. The germline CDR1 and CDR2 sequences are LGHNA and YNFKEQ. Trimming took 2 bases from V and 0 from J, leaving 11 bases between them. The CDR3 spans 15 residues. The CDR3 DNA is TGTGCCAGCAGCCAATCCGTTCACAGCTCCTACGAGCAGTACTTC. Amino acid sequence: CASSQSVHSSYEQYF.